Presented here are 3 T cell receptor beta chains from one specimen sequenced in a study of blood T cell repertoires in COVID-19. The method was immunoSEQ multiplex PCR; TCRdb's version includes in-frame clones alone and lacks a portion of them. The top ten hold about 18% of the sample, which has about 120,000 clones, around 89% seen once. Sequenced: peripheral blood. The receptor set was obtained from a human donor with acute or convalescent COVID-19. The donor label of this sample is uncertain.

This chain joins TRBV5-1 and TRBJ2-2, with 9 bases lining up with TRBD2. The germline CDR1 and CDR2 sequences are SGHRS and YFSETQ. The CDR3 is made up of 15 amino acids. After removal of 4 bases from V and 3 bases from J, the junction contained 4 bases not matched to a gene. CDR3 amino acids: CASSLTSGHTGELFF. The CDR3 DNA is TGCGCCAGCAGCCTGACTAGCGGTCACACCGGGGAGCTGTTTTTT.

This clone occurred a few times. CDR3 sequence reads: CASSQRSTSGGAADTQYF. The CDR3 DNA reads as TGCGCCAGCAGCCAAAGGTCGACTAGCGGGGGGGCCGCAGATACGCAGTATTTT. The V and J genes are TRBV4-3 and TRBJ2-3; 14 bases line up with TRBD2. The germline CDR1 and CDR2 sequences are LGHNA and YSLEER. Trimming removed 2 bases from V and 4 bases from J; junction bases left unmatched: 8. The CDR3 extends over 18 amino acids.

The CDR3 sequence is CASSWSDSNYGYTF. The CDR3 nucleotides read TGTGCCAGCAGTTGGTCCGACAGTAACTATGGCTACACCTTC. The chain recombines TRBV27 with TRBJ1-2, with D tentatively TRBD1 (5 bases). The CDR3 runs 14 residues. V was cut by 4 bases and J by 1 base, with 10 bases left in between. The germline CDR1 and CDR2 sequences are MNHEY and SMNVEV (reference sequence).